This TCR beta chain was sequenced for a study of early T cells in non-severe SARS-CoV-2 infection (dated by TCRdb to the early 2020s). Describing the broader study: Because TCR sequencing relied on bulk RNA taken from unsorted whole blood, pairing of alpha and beta chains was not possible.

Library preparation used 5' RACE. The sample was run on a NextSeq 500. In the TCR library protocol, unique molecular identifiers were attached to individual cDNA molecules to correct for PCR bias and sequencing error. TCR alpha and beta chains were both sequenced, and the abundances of alpha and beta sequences in each sample were closely correlated with each other. As for how the authors treated the data: Decombinator V4 was used to annotate TCR sequences for V gene, J gene and CDR3. TCRs were defined as expanded if a significant change between any two time points was detected under a Poisson model with p below 0.0001. TCR abundances were normalised to the total number of TCRs sequenced per sample and expressed as counts per million. VDJdb, accessed on 1 November 2021, was searched for TCRs annotated for CMV, EBV and SARS-CoV-2, and TCRs annotated for more than one antigen were excluded. Starting from the raw public reads, TCRdb applied fastp trimming at Q25, assembled clones with MiXCR and retained in-frame beta chains. Each CDR3 protein appears once, grouped with its most common genes and DNA. TCRdb assigned the V and J calls; the authors' analysis was not used. In this sample the table shows 25,000 to 30,000 distinct CDR3 sequences, about 5% of which occur a single time. The ten largest clones capture around an eighth of the sample.

What the research found in general, with its limitations: VDJdb matching was skewed toward anti-spike CD8 responses, so virus-specific expansions were likely underestimated and private and CD4 specificities were missed.

This clonotype was found a few times. Its cognate antigen has yet to be identified. No per-base quality is available; no much larger clone lies one base away. Set within a cohort of healthcare workers in London, UK, this nested case-control study involved weekly PCR testing of nasopharyngeal swabs along with blood sampling. Healthcare workers were recruited during the week of the UK lockdown, between 23 and 31 March 2020, and followed weekly for up to roughly 15 weeks. The clonotype comes from an adult who was a healthcare worker with PCR-confirmed SARS-CoV-2 infection or an uninfected control (not recorded which). The sequencing input was whole blood.

The DNA reads as follows: TGTGCCAGCAGCTTCGGAGCGGGGCGAAACACAGATACGCAGTATTTT. This translates into CASSFGAGRNTDTQYF. The V gene is TRBV5-6 and the J gene is TRBJ2-3; TRBD2 lines up with 7 middle nucleotides. V and J are trimmed by 2 bases and 2 bases, and the gene matches miss 8 bases of the junction. The CDR3 covers 16 residues, taking in both the cysteine and the phenylalanine. The entry retains the CDR3 DNA only, 48 bases that are in frame from base 1. According to the germline V gene, CDR1 reads SGHDT and CDR2 reads YYEEEE.